This T cell receptor (beta chain) appears in the sequencing data of a study of cytomegalovirus exposure and HLA in healthy donors. Across the whole study: In a previous analysis, 120 million or so unique TCR beta sequences were found from 150 million to 200 million T cells. Overall study results and limits: In all likelihood, a cluster of highly shared sequence variants was a sequencing artifact. Links to common viral pathogens appeared, in a later analysis, for several of the most significant clusters.

This CDR3 comprises 18 residues. Germline V gene sequence: CDR1 KGHSH, CDR2 LQKENI. V shed 1 base and J shed 6 bases, with 21 bases lying between them. To note about this clone: The antigen is unknown.

The primer mix had 60 Vbeta and 13 Jbeta primers. Profiling relied on immunoSEQ multiplex PCR, and the TCRdb table lists in-frame clones only, not all of them. The sample includes about 190,000 clones, around 86% of them seen just once. The rearrangement uses TRBV18 and TRBJ2-2, with D unresolved. The sequence derives from a woman aged 18-35 years in good health and CMV-seronegative. The sequencing sample was made of PBMCs. CDR3 nucleotide sequence: TGTGCCAGCTCACCACTGGAATCCGCGAAAGTAAGCGCCGGGGAGCTGTTTTTT. It codes for CASSPLESAKVSAGELFF.